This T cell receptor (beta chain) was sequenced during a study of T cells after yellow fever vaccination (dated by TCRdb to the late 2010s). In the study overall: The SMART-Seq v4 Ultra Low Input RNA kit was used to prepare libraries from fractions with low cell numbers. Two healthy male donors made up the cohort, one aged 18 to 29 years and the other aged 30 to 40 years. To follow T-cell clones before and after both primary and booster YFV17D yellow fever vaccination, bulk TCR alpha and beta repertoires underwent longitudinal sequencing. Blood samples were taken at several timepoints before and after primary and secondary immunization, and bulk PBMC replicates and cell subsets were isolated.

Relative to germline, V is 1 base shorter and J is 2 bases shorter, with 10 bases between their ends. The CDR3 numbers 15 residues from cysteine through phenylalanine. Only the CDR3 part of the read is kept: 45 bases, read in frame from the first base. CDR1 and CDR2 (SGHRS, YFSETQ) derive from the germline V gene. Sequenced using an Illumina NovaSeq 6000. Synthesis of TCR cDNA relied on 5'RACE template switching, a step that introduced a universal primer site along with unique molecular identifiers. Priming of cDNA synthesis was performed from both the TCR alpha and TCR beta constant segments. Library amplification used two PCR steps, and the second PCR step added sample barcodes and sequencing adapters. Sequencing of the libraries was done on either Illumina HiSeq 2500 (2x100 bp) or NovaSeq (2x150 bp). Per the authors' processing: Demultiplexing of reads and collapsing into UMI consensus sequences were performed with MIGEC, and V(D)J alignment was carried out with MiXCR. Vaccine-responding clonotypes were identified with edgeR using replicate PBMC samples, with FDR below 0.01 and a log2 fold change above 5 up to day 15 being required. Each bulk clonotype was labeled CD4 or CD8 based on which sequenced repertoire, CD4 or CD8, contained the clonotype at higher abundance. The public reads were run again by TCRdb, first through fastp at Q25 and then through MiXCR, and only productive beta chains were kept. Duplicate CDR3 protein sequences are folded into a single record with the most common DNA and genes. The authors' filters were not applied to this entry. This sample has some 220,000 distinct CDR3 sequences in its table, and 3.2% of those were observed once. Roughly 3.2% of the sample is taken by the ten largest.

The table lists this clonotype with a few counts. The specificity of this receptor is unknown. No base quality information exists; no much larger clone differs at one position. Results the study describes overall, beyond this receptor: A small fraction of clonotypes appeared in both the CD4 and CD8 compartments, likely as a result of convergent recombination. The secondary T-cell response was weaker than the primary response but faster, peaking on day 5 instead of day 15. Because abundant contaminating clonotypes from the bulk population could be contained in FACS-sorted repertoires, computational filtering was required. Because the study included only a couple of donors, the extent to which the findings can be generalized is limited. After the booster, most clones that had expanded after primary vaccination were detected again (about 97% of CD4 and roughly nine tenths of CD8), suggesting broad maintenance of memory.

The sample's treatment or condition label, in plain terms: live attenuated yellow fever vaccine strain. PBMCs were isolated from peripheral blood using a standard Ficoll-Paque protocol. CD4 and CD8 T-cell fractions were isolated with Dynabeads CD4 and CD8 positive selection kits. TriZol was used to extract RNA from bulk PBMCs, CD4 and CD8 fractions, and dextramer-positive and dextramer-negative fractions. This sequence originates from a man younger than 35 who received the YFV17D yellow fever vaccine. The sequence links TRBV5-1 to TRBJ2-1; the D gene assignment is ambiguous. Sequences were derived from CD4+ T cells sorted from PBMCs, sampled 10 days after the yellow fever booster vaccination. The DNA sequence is TGCGCCAGCAGCTTGAACATCGCAACCTACAATGAGCAGTTCTTC. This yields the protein CASSLNIATYNEQFF.